The T cell receptor (beta chain) under discussion was sequenced for a study of control samples from healthy donors and cancer patients. The CDR3 loop spans 12 amino acids. Looked up from germline, CDR1 is SQVTM and CDR2 is ANQGSEA. Profiled with immunoSEQ multiplex PCR; TCRdb holds only in-frame clones, not every one. In the table there are roughly 80,000 clones, around nine tenths of which are singletons. The receptor was isolated from a woman aged 45-65 years in good health. Sequencing was performed on blood. The chain uses TRBV29-1 and TRBJ1-2; weak D call: TRBD1 (6 bases). The DNA of the CDR3 is TGCAGAACCGGGGAGGGGGGAGATGGCTACACCTTC. It translates to CRTGEGGDGYTF.